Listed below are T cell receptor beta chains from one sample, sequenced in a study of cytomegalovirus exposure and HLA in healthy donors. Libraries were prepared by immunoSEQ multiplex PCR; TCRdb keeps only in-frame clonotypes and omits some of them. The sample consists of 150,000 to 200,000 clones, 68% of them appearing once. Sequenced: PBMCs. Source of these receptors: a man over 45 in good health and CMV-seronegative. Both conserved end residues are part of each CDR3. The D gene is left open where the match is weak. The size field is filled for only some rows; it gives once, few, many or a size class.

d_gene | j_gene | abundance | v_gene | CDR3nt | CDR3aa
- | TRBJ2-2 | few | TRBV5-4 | TGTGCCAGCAGCCCTGAGACAGATGCCGGGGAGCTGTTTTTT | CASSPETDAGELFF
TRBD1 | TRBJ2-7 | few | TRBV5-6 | TGTGCCAGCAGCCGCCCGGGACAGGGGGCGCATAAGTACGAGCAGTACTTC | CASSRPGQGAHKYEQYF
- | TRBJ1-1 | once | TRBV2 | TGTGCCAGCAGACTCGGGGGGGGCACTGAAGCTTTCTTT | CASRLGGGTEAFF
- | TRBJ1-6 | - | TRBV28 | TGTGCCAGCAGTTTACCCCTCTGGGGGGGCGGCTCACCCCTCCACTTT | CASSLPLWGGGSPLHF
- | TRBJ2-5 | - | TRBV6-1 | TGTGCCAGCAGTGAAGACAGGGCCCAGTACTTC | CASSEDRAQYF
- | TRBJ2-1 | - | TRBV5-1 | TGCGCCAGCCACAGGGAGACCTACAATGAGCAGTTCTTC | CASHRETYNEQFF
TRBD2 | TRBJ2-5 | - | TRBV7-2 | TGTGCCAGCAGCTTAGGGCGAGGGTCGGCGGGGGGGCGGGCCCAGTACTTC | CASSLGRGSAGGRAQYF
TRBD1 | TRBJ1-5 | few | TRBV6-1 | TGTGCCAGCATCCGGGGACAGGGGTCCAATCAGCCCCAGCATTTT | CASIRGQGSNQPQHF
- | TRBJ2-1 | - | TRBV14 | TGTGCCAGCAGCCAAGATAGACAGTCACGCTACAATGAGCAGTTCTTC | CASSQDRQSRYNEQFF
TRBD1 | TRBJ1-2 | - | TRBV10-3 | TGTGCCATCAGTGAGTCACAGGGGGGTGGCTATGGCTACACCTTC | CAISESQGGGYGYTF
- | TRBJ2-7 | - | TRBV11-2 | TGTGCCAGCAGCTTAGACAGCTACGAGCAGTACTTC | CASSLDSYEQYF
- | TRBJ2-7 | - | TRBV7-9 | TGTGCCAGCAGCAGCAGGGACTACGAGCAGTACTTC | CASSSRDYEQYF
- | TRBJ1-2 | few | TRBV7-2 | TGTGCCAGCAGCTTAGGTTGGGACAAAGGTGGCTACACCTTC | CASSLGWDKGGYTF
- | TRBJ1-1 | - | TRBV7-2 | TGTGCCAGCAGCTCCCGACCTTCAGGGTTCACGGCCACTGAAGCTTTCTTT | CASSSRPSGFTATEAFF
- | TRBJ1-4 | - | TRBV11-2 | TGTGCCAGCAGTGTGGAGCTAACTAATGAAAAACTGTTTTTT | CASSVELTNEKLFF
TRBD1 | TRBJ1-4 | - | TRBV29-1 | TGCAGCGTTGAACTGACAGGGAACTTTATGATTCGACAACTGTTTTTT | CSVELTGNFMIRQLFF
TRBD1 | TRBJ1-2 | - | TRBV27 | TGTGCCAGCAGTTTATTGGGGGACAGCCATAACTATGGCTACACCTTC | CASSLLGDSHNYGYTF
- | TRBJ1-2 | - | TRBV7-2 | TGTGCCAGCAGCTTAACCAGTGAATATGGCTACACCTTC | CASSLTSEYGYTF
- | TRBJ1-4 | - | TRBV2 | TGTGCCAGCAGTGAAGCGCGGGACGAAGTTTTT | CASSEARDEVF
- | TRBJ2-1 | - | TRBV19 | TGTGCCAGTAGTATCTCGACAGCCTCCAACCTCTACAATGAGCAGTTCTTC | CASSISTASNLYNEQFF
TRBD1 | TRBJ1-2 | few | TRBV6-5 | TGTGCCAGCAGCTTGGACAGGGAGGGTGGCTACACCTTC | CASSLDREGGYTF
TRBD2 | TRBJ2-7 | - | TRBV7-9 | TGTGCCAGCAGTTCCTTCACTAGCGGGAGATCCTACGAGCAGTACTTC | CASSSFTSGRSYEQYF
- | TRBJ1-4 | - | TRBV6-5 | TGTGCCAGCAGTTCCCCGGACGGGAAAAAGGAAAAACTGTTTTTT | CASSSPDGKKEKLFF
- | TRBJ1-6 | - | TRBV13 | TGTGCCAGCAGCCTCTCGACAGCCTATAATTCACCCCTCCACTTT | CASSLSTAYNSPLHF
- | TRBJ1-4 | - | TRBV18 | TGTGCCAGCTCGCCCATCGAGGGTGAAAAACTGTTTTTT | CASSPIEGEKLFF
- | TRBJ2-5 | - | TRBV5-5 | TGTGCCAGCAGCTTGGTGCCCCCGCGAGAGACCCAGTACTTC | CASSLVPPRETQYF
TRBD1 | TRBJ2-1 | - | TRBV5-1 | TGCGCCAGCAGCTCACAGGGGTCCTACAATGAGCAGTTCTTC | CASSSQGSYNEQFF
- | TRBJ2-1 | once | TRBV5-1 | TGCGCCAGCAGCTTGAGGCGAATTCAAGGGAGCTCCTACAATGAGCAGTTCTTC | CASSLRRIQGSSYNEQFF
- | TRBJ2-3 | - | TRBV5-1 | TGCGCCAGCAGCTTGGCCGCGAGAGGGACAGATACGCAGTATTTT | CASSLAARGTDTQYF
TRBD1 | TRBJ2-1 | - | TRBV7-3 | TGTGCCAGCAGCCCTCGACAGGGGGCGACCTACAATGAGCAGTTCTTC | CASSPRQGATYNEQFF
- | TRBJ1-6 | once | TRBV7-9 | TGTGCCAGCAGCGGGGGGAGGGGCTCCTATAATTCACCCCTCCACTTT | CASSGGRGSYNSPLHF
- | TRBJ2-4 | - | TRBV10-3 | TGTGCCATCAGTGAATCCGATGGTAGAAACATTCAGTACTTC | CAISESDGRNIQYF
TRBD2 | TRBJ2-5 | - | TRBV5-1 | TGCGCCAGCAGCTCGAGAAGGGCTAGCGGGGGAGAGACCCGGTACTTC | CASSSRRASGGETRYF
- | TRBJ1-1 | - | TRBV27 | TGTGCCAGCAGTTTGGGGAGACCGGGACACCTAAACACTGAAGCTTTCTTT | CASSLGRPGHLNTEAFF
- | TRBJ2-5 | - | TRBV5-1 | TGCGCCAGCAGCTTGCCCAGCGGATACCAAGAGACCCAGTACTTC | CASSLPSGYQETQYF
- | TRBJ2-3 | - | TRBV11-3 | TGTGCCAGCAGCTTAGACTTCCCAGATACGCAGTATTTT | CASSLDFPDTQYF
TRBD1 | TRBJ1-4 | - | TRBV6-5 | TGTGCCAGCAGCAGACAGGGGGCGGGTGAAAAACTGTTTTTT | CASSRQGAGEKLFF
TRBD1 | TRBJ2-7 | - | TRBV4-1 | TGCGCCAGCAGCCAAGTCCCCGGGACAGCAATATACGAGCAGTACTTC | CASSQVPGTAIYEQYF
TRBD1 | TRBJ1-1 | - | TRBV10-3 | TGTGCCATCAGTGACCCCGGACAGGGGGGAACTGAAGCTTTCTTT | CAISDPGQGGTEAFF
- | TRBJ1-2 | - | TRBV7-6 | TGTGCCAGCAGCTTACGGGGAGACTATGGCTACACCTTC | CASSLRGDYGYTF
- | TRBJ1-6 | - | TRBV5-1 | TGCGCCAGCAAAATTGGGACACAAGATAATTCACCCCTCCACTTT | CASKIGTQDNSPLHF
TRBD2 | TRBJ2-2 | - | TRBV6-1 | TGTGCCAGCAGTGAAGCGCGGGGGAGTAGGACCGGGGAGCTGTTTTTT | CASSEARGSRTGELFF
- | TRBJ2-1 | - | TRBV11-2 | TGTGCCAGCAGCTTGGGGGCCCGTATTGAGCAGTTCTTC | CASSLGARIEQFF
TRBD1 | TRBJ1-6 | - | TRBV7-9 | TGTGCCAGCACCCCGGGACAGGGAAATTCACCCCTCCACTTT | CASTPGQGNSPLHF
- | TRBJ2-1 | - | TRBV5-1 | TGCGCCAGCAGAGAGGGGGAAACCTACAATGAGCAGTTCTTC | CASREGETYNEQFF
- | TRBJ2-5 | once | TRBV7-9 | TGTGCCAGCAGCTTAGCGGGCGCAGGACAAGAGACCCAGTACTTC | CASSLAGAGQETQYF
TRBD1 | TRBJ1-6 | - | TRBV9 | TGTGCCAGCAGCCCGACAGGGGGCTCCTATAATTCACCCCTCCACTTT | CASSPTGGSYNSPLHF
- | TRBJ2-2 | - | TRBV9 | TGTGCCAGCAGCGTAAGCTCCAGCCTAGCGAACACCGGGGAGCTGTTTTTT | CASSVSSSLANTGELFF